This T cell receptor (beta chain) came from a study of shared T cell receptors in the human thymus (dated by TCRdb to 2020 to 2022). Looking at the study overall: The study examined how self-reactive, shared T-cell receptor alpha chains are generated in the human thymus.

For this clone: It lacks a known antigen. No quality values exist for individual bases; no much larger clone is one base distant.

The germline V gene specifies SGHRS as CDR1 and YFSETQ as CDR2. The CDR3 runs 17 residues from the cysteine to the phenylalanine. This entry keeps only the CDR3 DNA: 51 bases, framed from base 1. V trim: 0 bases; J trim: 8 bases; unmatched bases: 14. The receptor library was made with the immunoSEQ multiplex PCR assay. In TCRdb, the immuneACCESS table is reduced to in-frame sequences with V and J assigned. These tables do not hold every clone; where another copy was compared, an unresolved V gene accounts for under half, and the others remain unexplained. The sample table contains more than 550,000 clones; only one count was recorded for 70% to 90% of them. The biggest ten clones account for over 0.008% of the sample. These data also formed part of another study, on human thymus T cells. That second publication adds: Immunologically healthy infants undergoing open corrective cardiac surgery for congenital heart defects in Finland were used as donors. Thymus tissue was obtained as surgical resects removed during corrective cardiac surgery. V and J gene segment usage appeared biased in both thymic and peripheral blood repertoires. According to the related research, thymic TCR repertoires were highly overlapping among unrelated individuals. The study used eight infant thymus samples plus four related peripheral blood samples to characterize TCR alpha and beta repertoires. The cohort included more than 5 male and two female infants, with donor ages spanning 7 to 244 days. After being mechanically released from the tissue, thymocytes were kept at -70 degrees C in pellets of about 8.5-34 million cells. A QIAsymphony instrument was used to extract genomic DNA from frozen cell pellets. The immunoSEQ multiplex PCR assay was used to amplify the TCRB and TCRAD loci from a standardized amount of quality-controlled genomic DNA. Amplicons spanned the V(D)J region at a length sufficient to cover the CDR3 and identify V and J genes. Amplicon sequencing was performed on an Illumina platform through the commercial immunoSEQ service. Primer bias and sequencing errors were corrected as previously described, and TCRAD and TCRB definitions were based on the IMGT database. Analysis of the repertoires was done with immunoSEQ Analyzer 3.0 and VDJTools and included basic statistics, V/J segment usage, diversity estimates, rarefaction and pairwise overlap. Chao1, ChaoE, Efron-Thisted, Shannon and inverse Simpson indices were used to estimate diversity, which was also estimated on datasets down-sampled to the smallest sample. Repertoire overlap was assessed by strict matching of CDR3 nucleotide sequence, V gene and J gene, and clustering was done by Jaccard-based multidimensional scaling. On average, thymus samples gave 750,000 to 950,000 unique TCRB clonotypes, whereas blood samples gave some 84,000.

This receptor was obtained from a girl in the first two years of life with a congenital heart defect. Donor details come from another sample of the same person, matched by shared clones. Sequencing was performed on thymocytes. This receptor chain uses TRBV5-1 and TRBJ1-2; the central 9 bases match TRBD1. The bases read TGCGCCAGCAGCTTGGAAAGGACAGGGGCTTTTTTGAGGGGCTACACCTTC. Its protein is CASSLERTGAFLRGYTF. Reference TRBV5-1 and TRBJ1-2 proteins supply the regions before and after the CDR3; the full variable domain is: KAGVTQTPRYLIKTRGQQVTLSCSPISGHRSVSWYQQTPGQGLQFLFEYFSETQRNKGNFPGRFSGRQFSNSRSEMNVSTLELGDSALYLCASSLERTGAFLRGYTFGSGTRLTVV.